These T cell receptor beta chains were read from a single sample in a study of blood T cells in healthy people across ages. TCRdb reanalysed the 5' RACE reads using MiXCR and keeps one entry per CDR3 protein. The sample yields about a million distinct CDR3 sequences, roughly 43% seen once. Sequenced sample: blood. All receptors come from a man aged 25 to 40 in good health. Both conserved end residues are part of each CDR3. A D gene is named only where the DNA matches it firmly. A clone size is listed for some rows: how often the clone was seen (once, few, many), or a class if it is expanded.

cdr3_aa | cdr3_nt | v_call | d_call | clone_size | j_call
CASSQDGPAGGTDTQYF | TGTGCCAGCAGCCAAGATGGTCCAGCGGGGGGCACAGATACGCAGTATTTT | TRBV4-2 | TRBD2 | - | TRBJ2-3
CAVGRTGVYEQYF | TGTGCCGTGGGGCGGACAGGGGTCTACGAGCAGTACTTC | TRBV3-1 | TRBD1 | - | TRBJ2-7
CSVRGGIYNTEAFF | TGCAGTGTTCGAGGGGGCATATACAACACTGAAGCTTTCTTT | TRBV20-1 | TRBD1 | few | TRBJ1-1
CASSPQGRDSPLHF | TGTGCCAGCAGCCCTCAGGGGCGGGATTCACCCCTCCACTTT | TRBV7-2 | - | - | TRBJ1-6
CSAKTGGPETQYF | TGCAGCGCAAAAACAGGGGGCCCGGAGACCCAGTACTTC | TRBV29-1 | TRBD1 | few | TRBJ2-5
CASSLAWRRSTSTDTQYF | TGTGCCAGCAGCTTAGCCTGGAGGAGATCCACTAGCACAGATACGCAGTATTTT | TRBV7-2 | - | few | TRBJ2-3
CASSGWTSPDTQYF | TGTGCCAGCAGTGGGTGGACTTCCCCAGATACGCAGTATTTT | TRBV25-1 | - | - | TRBJ2-3
CASSIGISYEQYF | TGTGCCAGCAGCATCGGGATCTCATACGAGCAGTACTTC | TRBV11-1 | - | few | TRBJ2-7
CASSQVGLGDEQFF | TGTGCCAGCAGCCAAGTTGGGCTAGGAGATGAGCAGTTCTTC | TRBV3-1 | - | few | TRBJ2-1
CASSKEGRGTDTQYF | TGTGCCAGCAGTAAGGAGGGGCGCGGTACAGATACGCAGTATTTT | TRBV25-1 | - | - | TRBJ2-3
CASSADAGGYEQYF | TGTGCCAGCAGCGCCGACGCGGGGGGATACGAGCAGTACTTC | TRBV9 | TRBD2 | - | TRBJ2-7
CASSFSQGVTEAFF | TGTGCCAGCAGTTTTTCACAGGGGGTCACTGAAGCTTTCTTT | TRBV12-3/TRBV12-4 | TRBD1 | - | TRBJ1-1
CSARDRGYYGYTF | TGCAGTGCTAGAGACAGGGGGTACTATGGCTACACCTTC | TRBV20-1 | TRBD1 | - | TRBJ1-2
CASSSHRDRVVGERAFF | TGTGCCAGCAGCTCCCACCGGGACAGGGTTGTGGGAGAGAGAGCTTTCTTT | TRBV6-6 | TRBD1 | - | TRBJ1-1
CSARVPGVERGVQETQYF | TGCAGTGCTAGAGTCCCAGGGGTTGAGCGGGGGGTCCAAGAGACCCAGTACTTC | TRBV20-1 | TRBD2 | few | TRBJ2-5
CASSHAGQGVNEKFF | TGCGCCAGCAGCCACGCTGGACAGGGGGTTAATGAGAAGTTCTTC | TRBV4-1 | TRBD1 | - | TRBJ2-1
CASSLTSRAYEQYF | TGCGCCAGCAGCTTGACTAGCAGGGCCTACGAGCAGTACTTC | TRBV5-1 | - | - | TRBJ2-7
CASSKEGAGGGSQETQYF | TGTGCCAGCAGCAAAGAGGGGGCAGGGGGCGGCTCCCAAGAGACCCAGTACTTC | TRBV21-1 | - | - | TRBJ2-5
CSARVVGSNSNQPQHF | TGCAGTGCTAGAGTGGTGGGGAGCAATAGCAATCAGCCCCAGCATTTT | TRBV20-1 | - | few | TRBJ1-5
CASSSLQGINQPQHF | TGTGCCAGCAGCTCCTTACAGGGTATCAACCAGCCCCAGCATTTT | TRBV9 | - | - | TRBJ1-5
CASSVKRGGGDTQYF | TGTGCCAGCAGTGTAAAGCGGGGGGGCGGGGATACGCAGTATTTT | TRBV12-3/TRBV12-4 | TRBD2 | - | TRBJ2-3
CASSLQGTGRTEAFF | TGTGCCAGCAGTTTACAGGGGACCGGACGCACTGAAGCTTTCTTT | TRBV27 | - | few | TRBJ1-1
CASSLRAPVVYEQYF | TGTGCCAGCAGCCTCCGGGCCCCGGTGGTCTACGAGCAGTACTTC | TRBV7-8 | - | - | TRBJ2-7
CASSVRSTGDAPLHF | TGTGCCAGCAGCGTAAGGTCGACAGGGGATGCACCCCTCCACTTT | TRBV9 | TRBD1 | - | TRBJ1-6
CASSLDRQGTLSYEQYF | TGTGCCAGCAGCTTAGACAGACAGGGTACCCTCAGCTACGAGCAGTACTTC | TRBV11-2 | TRBD1 | few | TRBJ2-7
CSVQIYYEQYF | TGCAGCGTACAGATCTACTACGAGCAGTACTTC | TRBV29-1 | - | many | TRBJ2-7
CAISDSTDREQFF | TGTGCCATCAGTGACTCTACAGACAGGGAGCAGTTCTTC | TRBV10-3 | - | - | TRBJ2-1
CASSFSAKQPQHF | TGTGCCAGCAGTTTTTCGGCTAAACAGCCCCAGCATTTT | TRBV12-3/TRBV12-4 | - | - | TRBJ1-5
CASSFGGPSNNEQFF | TGTGCCAGCAGCTTCGGGGGTCCCTCAAACAATGAGCAGTTCTTC | TRBV7-2 | - | few | TRBJ2-1
CASSPGLAGFGDTQYF | TGTGCCAGCAGCCCGGGACTAGCGGGGTTCGGAGATACGCAGTATTTT | TRBV7-9 | TRBD2 | few | TRBJ2-3
CASSLEGGGTDTQYF | TGCGCCAGCAGCTTGGAAGGGGGCGGCACAGATACGCAGTATTTT | TRBV5-1 | TRBD1 | many | TRBJ2-3
CASSFNWMGAGANVLTF | TGTGCCAGCAGTTTTAATTGGATGGGAGCCGGGGCCAACGTCCTGACTTTC | TRBV12-3/TRBV12-4 | - | once | TRBJ2-6
CASSQLGQGTYEQYF | TGCGCCAGCAGCCAATTGGGACAGGGCACCTACGAGCAGTACTTC | TRBV4-3 | TRBD1 | - | TRBJ2-7
CASSWGPGTEAFF | TGTGCCAGCAGTTGGGGCCCGGGGACTGAAGCTTTCTTT | TRBV2 | - | - | TRBJ1-1
CASSGYRVRDEQFF | TGTGCCAGCAGTGGATACAGGGTCAGGGATGAGCAGTTCTTC | TRBV2 | - | - | TRBJ2-1
CASSGGTSHYNEQYF | TGCGCCAGCAGCGGGGGGACTAGCCACTACAATGAGCAGTACTTC | TRBV5-1 | TRBD2 | - | TRBJ2-7
CAISGISNEQFF | TGTGCCATCAGTGGGATTAGCAATGAGCAGTTCTTC | TRBV10-3 | - | many | TRBJ2-1
CASSQDNAAPIYEQYF | TGCGCCAGCAGCCAAGATAATGCAGCACCCATCTACGAGCAGTACTTC | TRBV4-1 | - | - | TRBJ2-7
CATSDFQETQYF | TGTGCCACCAGTGATTTCCAAGAGACCCAGTACTTC | TRBV24-1 | - | - | TRBJ2-5
CASSLRLAGGRETQYF | TGTGCCAGCAGCTTAAGACTAGCGGGGGGCCGAGAGACCCAGTACTTC | TRBV7-2 | TRBD2 | - | TRBJ2-5
CATTPLPGTGVPYEQYF | TGTGCCACCACCCCATTACCCGGGACAGGGGTGCCCTACGAGCAGTACTTC | TRBV15 | TRBD1 | - | TRBJ2-7
CASSLNRQGLTGANVLTF | TGTGCCAGCAGTTTAAATCGGCAGGGTCTAACTGGGGCCAACGTCCTGACTTTC | TRBV12-3/TRBV12-4 | - | - | TRBJ2-6
CASRTGDSQETQYF | TGTGCCAGCAGAACCGGGGACTCGCAAGAGACCCAGTACTTC | TRBV12-3/TRBV12-4 | - | many | TRBJ2-5
CASSCPTDTQYF | TGTGCCAGCAGTTGCCCCACAGATACGCAGTATTTT | TRBV6-2/TRBV6-3 | - | - | TRBJ2-3
CSARDYRGSYEQYF | TGCAGTGCTAGAGATTACCGGGGCTCCTACGAGCAGTACTTC | TRBV20-1 | - | - | TRBJ2-7
CASSQAGTGRSSTDTQYF | TGTGCCAGCAGCCAAGCAGGGACAGGGCGTTCTAGCACAGATACGCAGTATTTT | TRBV14 | TRBD1 | - | TRBJ2-3
CASSQDIGGASDTEAFF | TGCGCCAGCAGCCAAGATATCGGGGGCGCCTCCGACACTGAAGCTTTCTTT | TRBV4-3 | - | - | TRBJ1-1
CASSTGQGTYGYTF | TGCGCCAGCAGCACCGGACAGGGTACCTATGGCTACACCTTC | TRBV5-1 | TRBD1 | few | TRBJ1-2
CDSTSGAGETQYF | TGTGACAGCACGTCAGGGGCAGGAGAGACCCAGTACTTC | TRBV2 | - | - | TRBJ2-5
CASSSTLATTYNEQFF | TGTGCCAGTAGTAGTACACTAGCGACTACCTACAATGAGCAGTTCTTC | TRBV19 | TRBD2 | - | TRBJ2-1
CASSQVPDSNQPQHF | TGCGCCAGCAGCCAAGTCCCGGACAGTAATCAGCCCCAGCATTTT | TRBV4-1 | - | few | TRBJ1-5
CASGTGGFYEQYF | TGTGCCAGTGGGACAGGGGGCTTCTACGAGCAGTACTTC | TRBV28 | TRBD1 | once | TRBJ2-7
CSVEGGTYTDTQYF | TGCAGCGTTGAGGGGGGAACCTACACAGATACGCAGTATTTT | TRBV29-1 | - | few | TRBJ2-3
CASSQEWQNSNQPQHF | TGCGCCAGCAGCCAAGAATGGCAGAATAGCAATCAGCCCCAGCATTTT | TRBV4-1 | - | few | TRBJ1-5
CASSSPTVAKNIQYF | TGTGCCAGCAGCTCCCCGACAGTAGCCAAAAACATTCAGTACTTC | TRBV28 | - | - | TRBJ2-4